A single sample gave rise to the 22 T cell receptor beta chains below, sequenced in a study of blood T cell repertoires in COVID-19. Sequencing used immunoSEQ multiplex PCR; TCRdb keeps in-frame clones, though not all of them. The sample holds more than 200,000 clones; around 88% are singletons and the top ten take roughly 9.4%. The sequencing sample was made of peripheral blood. These receptors came from a man aged 35-49 years with active or convalescent COVID-19.

The sample holds a few counts of this clone. This chain links TRBV20-1 with TRBJ1-2; 9 nucleotides agree with TRBD1. CDR1 DFQATT and CDR2 SNEGSKA come from the germline V gene (reference sequence). With 3 bases clipped from V and 7 bases from J, the junction kept 6 bases outside the gene matches. The CDR3 covers 13 residues. The CDR3 DNA follows: TGCAGTGCTAGTCTCCCGGGACAGGGTGGCTACACCTTC. It encodes CSASLPGQGGYTF.

The V gene is TRBV7-2, the J gene TRBJ1-3; possible D gene TRBD1, 5 bases. This CDR3 contains 15 residues. Germline-derived CDR1 and CDR2 are SGHTA and FQGNSA. V was pared by 3 bases and J by 0 bases, with 9 bases between. The CDR3 coding sequence is TGTGCCAGCAGCTTGCAGGGAAACTCTGGAAACACCATATATTTT. Protein: CASSLQGNSGNTIYF.

The chain combines TRBV6-5 with TRBJ1-2; D may be TRBD1 (6 bases). Between the trimmed V and J ends, which lost 5 bases and 2 bases, there was a span of 12 bases. This CDR3 is 14 amino acids long. Germline CDR1 and CDR2: MNHEY and SVGAGI. The CDR3 spells CASSTDRWNYGYTF. CDR3 nucleotide sequence: TGTGCCAGCAGTACCGACAGGTGGAACTATGGCTACACCTTC.

The rearrangement links TRBV5-1 to TRBJ1-3; D is ambiguous. Deletions cut 0 bases from V and 4 bases from J, with 14 bases between. The CDR3 length is 16 residues. From germline, CDR1 is SGHRS and CDR2 YFSETQ. The CDR3 spells CASSLDGFGMGNTIYF. The DNA for the CDR3 is TGCGCCAGCAGCTTGGATGGCTTCGGGATGGGAAACACCATATATTTT.

The chain combines TRBV24-1 with TRBJ2-1; 10 nucleotides align to TRBD2. Per germline, CDR1 KGHDR and CDR2 SFDVKD. The CDR3 contains 16 residues. With V trimmed by 9 bases and J by 8 bases, 15 bases remained unmatched. The CDR3 loop reads CATREWASGSVDEQFF. The CDR3 nucleotides are TGTGCCACCCGCGAGTGGGCTAGCGGGAGTGTCGATGAGCAGTTCTTC.

The V gene is TRBV11-2, the J gene TRBJ2-5; TRBD2 agrees at 10 bases. CDR1 is SGHAT, CDR2 FQNNGV, per germline. The CDR3 totals 18 residues. The V segment lost 5 bases and the J segment 1 base; nucleotides outside the gene matches: 13. CDR3 sequence: CASSQFSAGGTIQETQYF. The DNA for the CDR3 is TGTGCCAGCAGCCAGTTCTCAGCGGGGGGGACGATCCAAGAGACCCAGTACTTC.

The chain has TRBV7-9 and TRBJ1-1; D unresolved. The germline CDR1 and CDR2 sequences are SEHNR and FQNEAQ (reference sequence). V lost 0 bases to trimming and J lost 7 bases, with 9 bases between them. CDR3 length: 13 amino acids. In DNA, the CDR3 is TGTGCCAGCAGCTTAGCGGGCCGGGATGAAGCTTTCTTT. This codes for CASSLAGRDEAFF. Full variable domain (outside the CDR3, taken from reference TRBV7-9 and TRBJ1-1): DTGVSQNPRHKITKRGQNVTFRCDPISEHNRLYWYRQTLGQGPEFLTYFQNEAQLEKSRLLSDRFSAERPKGSFSTLEIQRTEQGDSAMYLCASSLAGRDEAFFGQGTRLTVV.

The genes are TRBV15 and TRBJ1-2, with 8 bases that match TRBD1. Trimming removed 6 bases from V and 4 bases from J; junction bases left unmatched: 10. Germline V gene lookup returns CDR1 LNHNV and CDR2 YYDKDF (reference sequence). There are 15 residues in the CDR3. In nucleotides, the CDR3 is TGTGCCACCAGTCCGAGACAGGGGACCCTCTATGGCTACACCTTC. Amino acid sequence: CATSPRQGTLYGYTF.

Concerning this clone: Other DNA sequences in the same sample also yield this CDR3. The rearrangement links TRBV6-5 to TRBJ2-7; D may be TRBD1 (7 bases). The length of the CDR3 is 13 residues. The V gene lost 4 bases and the J gene lost 4 bases, with 11 bases spanning the gap. Germline CDR1 and CDR2: MNHEY and SVGAGI. The CDR3 here is CASSFAGGYEQYF. CDR3 nucleotide sequence: TGTGCCAGCAGTTTTGCAGGGGGGTACGAGCAGTACTTC.

This clone occurred once. The rearrangement joins TRBV5-5 to TRBJ1-1, with D hard to call. Germline V gene sequence: CDR1 SGHKS, CDR2 YYEKEE (reference sequence). The CDR3 runs to 14 residues. The ends were cut back, 0 bases at V and 1 base at J, with 7 bases in the middle. In DNA form, the CDR3 reads TGTGCCAGCAGCTTGGTTGACAAGAACACTGAAGCTTTCTTT. It specifies CASSLVDKNTEAFF.

The genes are TRBV12-5 and TRBJ1-1; D is possibly TRBD1 (5 bases). The CDR3 consists of 18 residues. Trimming took 2 bases from V and 2 from J, leaving 21 bases between them. CDR1 and CDR2 from the germline V gene are LGHNT and FRNRAP. CDR3 in amino acids: CASGLRFRGPRGNTEAFF. CDR3 nucleotide sequence: TGTGCTAGTGGTTTGCGGTTCCGGGGACCGCGGGGAAACACTGAAGCTTTCTTT.

The chain combines TRBV6-5 with TRBJ2-7; 12 bases match TRBD2. The V gene's germline CDR1 is MNHEY and CDR2 SVGAGI. Trimming cost V 6 bases and J 5 bases; bases outside gene matches: 5. CDR3 size: 14 residues. This CDR3 reads CASSRLAGVNEQYF. The DNA of the CDR3 is TGTGCCAGCAGCCGACTAGCGGGAGTGAACGAGCAGTACTTC.

J is TRBJ2-4 and V is TRBV11-2; D is ambiguous. The CDR3 sequence is 17 residues long. Looked up from germline, CDR1 is SGHAT and CDR2 is FQNNGV. Trimming took 5 bases from V and 0 from J, leaving 17 bases between them. In DNA form, the CDR3 reads TGTGCCAGCAGCGCGTCACTCCCCCGGTTAGCCAAAAACATTCAGTACTTC. Translated, it gives CASSASLPRLAKNIQYF.

The rearrangement links TRBV14 to TRBJ2-7; D may be TRBD2 (6 bases). Germline V gene lookup returns CDR1 SGHDN and CDR2 FVKESK. The germline V and J ends were trimmed by 5 bases and 0 bases, with 20 bases remaining between them. This CDR3 has 17 amino acids. The CDR3 loop is CASSRGPGVADSYEQYF. The CDR3 bases are TGTGCCAGCAGCAGGGGCCCTGGGGTAGCGGACTCCTACGAGCAGTACTTC.

This clone was observed a few times. The rearrangement uses TRBV18 and TRBJ1-1; 9 bases are a match to TRBD1. Germline CDR1 and CDR2: KGHSH and LQKENI. The V gene end was trimmed by 1 base and the J gene end by 7 bases; junction bases not matched to a gene: 10. This CDR3 region has 16 residues. The CDR3 DNA is TGTGCCAGCTCACCACGACAGGGGGGCACCTACGGTGAAGCTTTCTTT. It specifies CASSPRQGGTYGEAFF.

The chain combines TRBV28 with TRBJ2-1, with 10 bases lining up with TRBD1. The CDR3 runs 16 residues. Trimming cost V 7 bases and J 7 bases; bases outside gene matches: 13. Germline V gene data show CDR1 as MDHEN and CDR2 as SYDVKM. DNA for the CDR3: TGTGCCAGCACCTCTAGTGGGGGACAGGGGAAAAATGAGCAGTTCTTC. Translating it yields CASTSSGGQGKNEQFF.

The chain has TRBV5-1 and TRBJ2-7; 10 positions agree with TRBD2. J gave up 0 bases and V 1 base, and 1 base lay outside the gene matches. This CDR3 is built from 15 residues. Germline CDR1 reads SGHRS; CDR2 reads YFSETQ. DNA of the CDR3: TGCGCCAGCAGCTTGAGCGGGAGGGACTCCTACGAGCAGTACTTC. This encodes CASSLSGRDSYEQYF.

The genes are TRBV10-3 and TRBJ2-3, with D maybe TRBD1 (5 bases). The germline CDR1 and CDR2 sequences are ENHRY and SYGVKD. Trimming cost V 10 bases and J 1 base, with 12 bases left between them. The CDR3 has 13 residues. For the CDR3, the DNA is TGTGCCACCTTAGGGGCGGGCACAGATACGCAGTATTTT. This encodes CATLGAGTDTQYF.

The chain couples TRBV11-3 to TRBJ2-3, with a tentative D call TRBD2 (5 bases). This CDR3 has 15 amino acids. The V and J ends lost 0 bases and 6 bases respectively, with 13 bases between them. Germline loops: CDR1 SGHNT, CDR2 YENEEA. The CDR3 bases are TGTGCCAGCAGCTTAGATCAAACTAGATCGGATACGCAGTATTTT. It codes for CASSLDQTRSDTQYF.

CDR3 region: CASSQGRQGNYGYTF. CDR3 DNA: TGCGCCAGCAGCCAAGGCCGACAGGGAAACTATGGCTACACCTTC. This sequence joins TRBV4-1 and TRBJ1-2; the match to TRBD1 covers 7 bases. Unmatched junction bases numbered 4, after V lost 1 base and J lost 2 bases. Germline V gene data show CDR1 as MGHRA and CDR2 as YSYEKL. The CDR3 loop spans 15 amino acids.

J is TRBJ2-1 and V is TRBV6-1, with D perhaps TRBD2 (6 bases). This CDR3 has 16 amino acids. Germline CDR1 reads MNHNS; CDR2 reads SASEGT. With 3 bases removed from V and 9 bases from J, the gap between germline ends came to 21 bases. The CDR3 DNA sequence: TGTGCCAGCAGTGATGGTCTGACTAGGACCCCTCCTGAGCAGTTCTTC. This codes for CASSDGLTRTPPEQFF.

This chain uses TRBV11-3 with TRBJ2-7, with 7 positions matching TRBD1. After removal of 6 bases from V and 5 bases from J, the junction contained 10 bases not matched to a gene. Per germline, CDR1 SGHNT and CDR2 YENEEA. The CDR3 has 14 amino acids. CDR3 region: CASRRPRGTHEQYF. In DNA, the CDR3 is TGTGCCAGCAGGCGACCCAGGGGGACCCACGAGCAGTACTTC.